These T cell receptor beta chains were read from a single sample in a study of cytomegalovirus exposure and HLA in healthy donors. Some clones are missing from TCRdb's copy, which holds only in-frame ones; the method was immunoSEQ multiplex PCR. The sample consists of approximately 160,000 clones, roughly 79% of them appearing once. The specimen was PBMCs. These receptors all stem from a woman aged 40 to 49 in good health and CMV-seropositive. Both conserved end residues are part of each CDR3. A D gene is named only where the DNA matches it firmly. The size field is filled for only some rows; it gives once, few, many or a size class.

TRBJ2-2 | - | TRBV5-1 | - | CASSHKADTGELFF | TGCGCCAGCAGTCACAAAGCGGACACCGGGGAGCTGTTTTTT
TRBJ1-1 | - | TRBV29-1 | - | CSVERGPNTEAFF | TGCAGCGTTGAGCGGGGCCCGAACACTGAAGCTTTCTTT
TRBJ1-5 | - | TRBV6-1 | - | CASSERGGVWGNQPQHF | TGTGCCAGCAGTGAAAGGGGGGGAGTATGGGGCAATCAGCCCCAGCATTTT
TRBJ1-6 | TRBD1 | TRBV2 | - | CATGTGLFSSPLHF | TGTGCCACCGGGACAGGGCTTTTTTCTTCACCCCTCCACTTT
TRBJ2-1 | TRBD2 | TRBV29-1 | - | CSVATSGGTYNEQFF | TGCAGCGTTGCTACTAGCGGGGGGACCTACAATGAGCAGTTCTTC
TRBJ1-2 | - | TRBV4-3 | - | CASSQGRGGGYGYTF | TGCGCCAGCAGCCAAGGGAGGGGGGGCGGCTATGGCTACACCTTC
TRBJ2-7 | TRBD1 | TRBV6-1 | - | CASSGGTGRIYEQYF | TGTGCCAGCAGTGGAGGGACAGGGCGCATCTACGAGCAGTACTTC
TRBJ1-2 | - | TRBV30 | - | CAWSRDGYGYTF | TGTGCCTGGAGCAGGGATGGGTATGGCTACACCTTC
TRBJ1-2 | - | TRBV5-6 | - | CASSSFYGYTF | TGTGCCAGCAGCTCGTTCTATGGCTACACCTTC
TRBJ2-3 | TRBD2 | TRBV7-8 | - | CASSLSIGGGVTDTQYF | TGTGCCAGCAGCCTTAGTATCGGCGGGGGAGTCACAGATACGCAGTATTTT
TRBJ1-1 | - | TRBV30 | - | CAWSVSQNTEAFF | TGTGCCTGGAGTGTATCCCAGAACACTGAAGCTTTCTTT
TRBJ2-6 | TRBD1 | TRBV28 | - | CASKGGDRDRATGANVLTF | TGTGCCAGCAAAGGGGGGGACCGGGACAGGGCAACTGGGGCCAACGTCCTGACTTTC
TRBJ2-5 | - | TRBV6-1 | - | CASKRDQGTQYF | TGTGCCAGCAAAAGAGACCAGGGGACCCAGTACTTC
TRBJ2-2 | - | TRBV7-2 | - | CASSLLETGELFF | TGTGCCAGCAGCTTGTTAGAAACCGGGGAGCTGTTTTTT
TRBJ2-5 | TRBD2 | TRBV30 | - | CARGAGGPSETQYF | TGTGCCCGGGGGGCGGGGGGGCCGTCAGAGACCCAGTACTTC
TRBJ2-7 | - | TRBV4-3 | - | CASSQVEGSSYEQYF | TGCGCCAGCAGCCAAGTGGAGGGAAGCTCCTACGAGCAGTACTTC
TRBJ2-5 | TRBD1 | TRBV7-2 | - | CASSLGDRGEETQYF | TGTGCCAGCAGCTTAGGGGACAGGGGAGAAGAGACCCAGTACTTC
TRBJ2-6 | - | TRBV7-2 | - | CASSLGGGANVLTF | TGTGCCAGCAGCTTAGGAGGTGGGGCCAACGTCCTGACTTTC
TRBJ2-3 | TRBD1 | TRBV5-6 | - | CASALRGTASDTQYF | TGTGCCAGCGCTTTAAGGGGGACAGCTTCAGATACGCAGTATTTT
TRBJ1-1 | TRBD1 | TRBV29-1 | - | CSVAPGQGIMNTEAFF | TGCAGCGTTGCTCCGGGACAGGGGATCATGAACACTGAAGCTTTCTTT
TRBJ2-7 | TRBD2 | TRBV19 | - | CASSGGSSYEQYF | TGTGCCAGTAGCGGGGGGAGCTCCTACGAGCAGTACTTC
TRBJ1-4 | TRBD1 | TRBV4-2 | - | CASSQDRDNRRLFF | TGTGCCAGCAGCCAGGACAGGGACAACCGAAGACTGTTTTTT
TRBJ1-2 | - | TRBV11-3 | - | CASSVYDRTIYGYTF | TGTGCCAGCAGCGTCTATGACAGGACGATCTATGGCTACACCTTC
TRBJ2-7 | - | TRBV5-4 | - | CASSLQGGNEQYF | TGTGCCAGCAGCTTGCAAGGAGGAAACGAGCAGTACTTC
TRBJ2-3 | - | TRBV10-2 | - | CATLIRGIGLTDTQYF | TGCGCCACCCTAATCCGGGGGATTGGCTTAACAGATACGCAGTATTTT
TRBJ2-7 | - | TRBV19 | - | CASKTAVYEQYF | TGTGCCAGTAAGACAGCAGTCTACGAGCAGTACTTC
TRBJ1-1 | - | TRBV18 | - | CASSPGRPFMNTEAFF | TGTGCCAGCTCACCCGGGAGACCCTTCATGAACACTGAAGCTTTCTTT
TRBJ2-6 | TRBD2 | TRBV25-1 | - | CASSGGGRRSSGANGLTF | TGTGCCAGCAGTGGGGGGGGACGGAGAAGCTCTGGGGCCAACGGCCTGACTTTC
TRBJ2-6 | TRBD1 | TRBV29-1 | - | CSVVGPGTGNDGANVLTF | TGCAGCGTCGTGGGTCCCGGGACAGGGAACGATGGGGCCAACGTCCTGACTTTC
TRBJ2-3 | TRBD2 | TRBV9 | - | CASSPGLALADTQYF | TGTGCCAGCAGCCCAGGACTAGCGCTCGCAGATACGCAGTATTTT
TRBJ1-3 | - | TRBV5-6 | - | CASSPGGTFSGNTIYF | TGTGCCAGCAGCCCCGGGGGAACTTTCTCTGGAAACACCATATATTTT
TRBJ2-3 | - | TRBV27 | once | CASSLGRLDTQYF | TGTGCCAGCAGTTTAGGCCGCTTGGATACGCAGTATTTT
TRBJ2-7 | TRBD1 | TRBV29-1 | - | CSVRDRGRGADEQYF | TGCAGCGTTAGGGACAGGGGGCGCGGAGCCGACGAGCAGTACTTC
TRBJ1-2 | TRBD1 | TRBV7-9 | - | CASSSRDSEYGYTF | TGTGCCAGCAGCTCCCGGGACAGTGAATATGGCTACACCTTC
TRBJ1-2 | TRBD1 | TRBV7-9 | - | CSSSRGGQGNYAF | TGTTCCAGCAGCCGGGGGGGACAGGGGAATTATGCCTTC
TRBJ2-7 | - | TRBV10-3 | once | CAISDLASYEQYF | TGTGCCATCAGTGACCTAGCTTCCTACGAGCAGTACTTC
TRBJ2-1 | TRBD2 | TRBV14 | - | CASSQERGTTQFF | TGTGCCAGCAGCCAAGAGCGCGGGACTACCCAGTTCTTC
TRBJ1-1 | - | TRBV10-3 | - | CAITQGQSNTEAFF | TGTGCCATCACCCAAGGACAGTCGAACACTGAAGCTTTCTTT
TRBJ2-3 | TRBD2 | TRBV7-7 | - | CASSFGRAGDTQYF | TGTGCTAGCAGCTTTGGTCGAGCGGGGGATACGCAGTATTTT
TRBJ2-7 | - | TRBV4-1 | - | CASSQVYQSPSDEQYF | TGCGCCAGCAGCCAAGTGTATCAATCCCCCAGCGACGAGCAGTACTTC
TRBJ1-3 | TRBD1 | TRBV28 | - | CASSPTGSGNTIYF | TGTGCCAGCAGTCCGACAGGGTCGGGAAACACCATATATTTT
TRBJ2-3 | TRBD1 | TRBV2 | - | CASRHGGTGGTDTQYF | TGTGCCAGCAGACACGGGGGGACAGGGGGCACAGATACGCAGTATTTT
TRBJ2-3 | - | TRBV5-4 | few | CASSLGRGRADTQYF | TGTGCCAGCAGCTTGGGCAGGGGCCGGGCAGATACGCAGTATTTT
TRBJ2-3 | - | TRBV9 | - | CASSVSGFTDTQYF | TGTGCCAGCAGCGTAAGCGGTTTCACAGATACGCAGTATTTT
TRBJ2-5 | - | TRBV14 | - | CASSQGARPEETQYF | TGTGCCAGCAGCCAAGGAGCTAGGCCCGAAGAGACCCAGTACTTC
TRBJ1-2 | - | TRBV4-1 | - | CASSQDSARMVGYTF | TGCGCCAGCAGCCAAGATTCCGCTAGAATGGTTGGCTACACCTTC
TRBJ1-5 | TRBD1 | TRBV30 | - | CAWSQGGQNQPQHF | TGTGCCTGGAGTCAGGGGGGTCAAAATCAGCCCCAGCATTTT
TRBJ1-6 | TRBD1 | TRBV11-1 | - | CASSWDSRDSPLHF | TGTGCCAGCAGCTGGGACAGCCGAGATTCACCCCTCCACTTT
TRBJ2-1 | - | TRBV9 | - | CASSVDTGTPYNEQFF | TGTGCCAGCAGCGTCGATACCGGGACTCCTTACAATGAGCAGTTCTTC
TRBJ2-3 | - | TRBV6-5 | - | CASSRRASTDTQYF | TGTGCCAGTTCGAGGCGGGCTAGCACAGATACGCAGTATTTT
TRBJ2-1 | - | TRBV7-2 | once | CASSLKGGSYNEQFF | TGTGCCAGCAGCTTAAAAGGGGGTTCCTACAATGAGCAGTTCTTC
TRBJ1-6 | - | TRBV19 | - | CASSIAGTLNSPLHF | TGTGCCAGTAGTATTGCGGGGACCCTAAATTCACCCCTCCACTTT
TRBJ1-2 | - | TRBV29-1 | - | CSVDRGPGYTF | TGCAGCGTTGACAGAGGGCCAGGCTACACCTTC